This T cell receptor (beta chain) derives from a study of T cells in Graves' hyperthyroidism and ophthalmopathy. Overall study: Blood was drawn when the patient was first diagnosed and still untreated. Study-wide findings and caveats: Ophthalmopathy cases were set apart from stable hyperthyroidism by a 13 V-J model.

From RNA transcripts, TCR beta CDR3 regions were amplified. The TCR CDR3 was amplified in a first-round RT-PCR using the HTBI primer set. TCRdb fed the multiplex PCR reads into MiXCR, producing one record per CDR3 protein. Among fewer than 450,000 distinct CDR3 sequences listed, about 14% were seen once. Clinical symptoms, serum thyroxine, TRAb, thyroid ultrasound and orbital computed tomography informed diagnoses. This clonotype came up many times. Antigen unknown. Germline values: CDR1 LGHNA, CDR2 YNFKEQ. Trimming cost V 2 bases and J 3 bases; bases outside gene matches: 8. There are 16 residues in the CDR3.

What was sequenced was blood. The receptor's source is a man aged 45-60 years with Graves' ophthalmopathy. This rearrangement joins TRBV4-2 to TRBJ2-7, with TRBD1 matching 9 bases. CDR3 sequence (DNA): TGTGCCAGCAGCCAACACGCCGGGACAGGGATCTACGAGCAGTACTTC. Translation: CASSQHAGTGIYEQYF.